This entry is about one T cell receptor beta chain. Its specificity is not known. Here immunoSEQ multiplex PCR was the method, and the copy in TCRdb shows in-frame clones only, minus some. The table includes 96,000 or so clones, about 93% detected once. The germline gives CDR1 SGDLS, CDR2 YYNGEE. Between the trimmed V and J ends, which lost 3 bases and 5 bases, there was a span of 11 bases. This CDR3 spans 13 amino acids. These data are taken from a study of graft-versus-host responses after intestinal transplantation. About the research overall: The study gave all recipients anti-thymocyte globulin induction, then tacrolimus and steroids for roughly 3 years.

General study points: GvH clonotypes were identified within recipient marrow, with a subset emerging first in ileum or blood. GvH clone levels peaked in circulation, and this peak was associated with early post-transplant HvG declines. Elevated graft-versus-host to host-versus-graft clonal ratios in allografts were recorded for patients with graft-donor T cell macrochimerism.

This clonotype was sampled from a human donor who received an intestinal transplant. The V gene is TRBV9, the J gene TRBJ1-1; the D gene is possibly TRBD1 (6 bases). Here the sequenced sample was unstimulated CD4+ T cells sorted from spleen or lymph node cells, taken before intestinal transplant. The chain's CDR3 is CASSAQTGTEAFF. The CDR3 coding sequence is TGTGCCAGCAGCGCCCAGACAGGAACTGAAGCTTTCTTT. Supplemented by reference TRBV9 and TRBJ1-1, the full variable domain reads DSGVTQTPKHLITATGQRVTLRCSPRSGDLSVYWYQQSLDQGLQFLIQYYNGEERAKGNILERFSAQQFPDLHSELNLSSLELGDSALYFCASSAQTGTEAFFGQGTRLTVV.